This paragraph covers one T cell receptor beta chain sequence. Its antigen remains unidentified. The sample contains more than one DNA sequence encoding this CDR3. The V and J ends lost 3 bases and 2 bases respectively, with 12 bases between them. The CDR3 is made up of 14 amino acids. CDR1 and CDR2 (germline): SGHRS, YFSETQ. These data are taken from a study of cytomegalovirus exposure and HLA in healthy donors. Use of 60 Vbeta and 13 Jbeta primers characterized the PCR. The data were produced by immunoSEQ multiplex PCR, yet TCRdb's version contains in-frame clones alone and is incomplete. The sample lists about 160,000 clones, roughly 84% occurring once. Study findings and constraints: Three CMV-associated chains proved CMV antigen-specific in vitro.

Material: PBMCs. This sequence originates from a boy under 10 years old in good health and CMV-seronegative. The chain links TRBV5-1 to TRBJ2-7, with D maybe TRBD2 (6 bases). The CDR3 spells CASSSGGEPYEQYF. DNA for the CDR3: TGCGCCAGCAGCTCAGGCGGGGAACCCTACGAGCAGTACTTC.